A selection of T cell receptor beta chains follows, all from one sample in a study of T cell changes during pregnancy in multiple sclerosis. Libraries were prepared by immunoSEQ multiplex PCR; TCRdb keeps only in-frame clonotypes and omits some of them. The sample includes roughly 54,000 clones, roughly 90% seen only once; the top ten take approximately 0.69%. The sample in question was CD4+ T cells from peripheral blood mononuclear cells, obtained after pregnancy. These TCRs come from a female donor with multiple sclerosis, enrolled in a pregnancy study. CDR3s include the opening cysteine and the closing phenylalanine or tryptophan.

>TRBV29-1|14
CSVDVTGMNTEAFF
>TRBV21-1|16
CASTSQGAQVGNTIYF
>TRBV5-5|14
CASSFRGQDTEAFF
>TRBV25-1|15
CASSQLGRGLYEQYF
>TRBV9|15
CASSVGTGVSDTQYF
>TRBV28|14
CASSLAPLYNEQFF
>TRBV18|13
CASSPDRDYGYTF
>TRBV6-5|10
CASNQYGYTF
>TRBV7-9|14
CASSWEGALNEAFF
>TRBV6-1|15
CASKIQGIGQETQYF
>TRBV27|16
CASSITSGLAKNIQYF
>TRBV29-1|11
CSVGGGTPLSF
>TRBV2|12
CASSEVGTGGIF
>TRBV7-9|15
CASSRTTGSGETQYF
>TRBV7-2|13
CASSLGQNTEAFF
>TRBV12-1|18
CASSPGTSGGVSSYEQYF
>TRBV6-5|15
CASQGLAGGEETQYF
>TRBV5-1|15
CASSWRDSRTDTQYF
>TRBV2|14
CASRFLRGQETQYF
>TRBV6-5|14
CASRLGAANQPQHF
>TRBV7-2|14
CASSLADRFYGYTF
>TRBV19|12
CASNDSGRPQHF
>TRBV6-1|12
CASSHSGNGYTF
>TRBV15|16
CATSRPDRGRSYGYTF
>TRBV7-2|14
CASSRDRVADTQYF
>TRBV19|14
CASSGTGRTYEQYF
>TRBV7-8|15
CASSLVQGEYSPLHF
>TRBV5-6|12
CASSFQTYEQYF
>TRBV14|15
CASSPTGGYTGELFF
>TRBV9|16
CASSGRTSSSTDTQYF
>TRBV5-5|13
CASSLPGFYEQYF
>TRBV5-6|13
CASSFPVDSGYTF
>TRBV7-2|17
CASSPNNLAGGPDTQYF
>TRBV11-3|16
CASSLVGSGGRNEQFF
>TRBV15|16
CATSRDRTPQIYEQYF